Listed below are T cell receptor beta chains from one sample, sequenced in a study of cytomegalovirus exposure and HLA in healthy donors. Only in-frame clones appear in the TCRdb table, and some are missing; sequencing was by immunoSEQ multiplex PCR. This sample has 100,000 to 150,000 clones, with around three quarters found just once. Source material: PBMCs. Every receptor here comes from a man between 40 and 49 years old in good health and CMV-seronegative. Each CDR3 is given with its conserved first and last residue. D genes are given only for firm matches. Clone size is stated in some rows and not others, as once, few, many or a class when expanded.

.	TRBV27	TRBJ2-7	.	TGTGCCAGCAGTCCATCGATTGACAGGATAACCTACGAGCAGTACTTC	CASSPSIDRITYEQYF
.	TRBV6-5	TRBJ2-7	TRBD1	TGTGCCAGCAGGGGGACAGGGGCCTACGAGCAGTACTTC	CASRGTGAYEQYF
few	TRBV5-1	TRBJ1-3	TRBD1	TGCGCCAGCAGCGCGACAGGGATCTCTGGAAACACCATATATTTT	CASSATGISGNTIYF
.	TRBV5-1	TRBJ1-2	TRBD1	TGCGCCAGCAGCTACGGACAGGGGTATGGCTACACCTTC	CASSYGQGYGYTF
.	TRBV4-3	TRBJ2-1	.	TGCGCCAGCAGTCAGGAGGGCGGCCGGGTGGGTGAGCAGTTCTTC	CASSQEGGRVGEQFF
.	TRBV7-9	TRBJ2-1	.	TGTGCCAGCAGCTTAGTTCTGAGCGGAATCAACAATGAGCAGTTCTTC	CASSLVLSGINNEQFF
.	TRBV14	TRBJ1-6	.	TGTGCCAGCAGCCAAAGACAGAATAATTCACCCCTCCACTTT	CASSQRQNNSPLHF
.	TRBV27	TRBJ1-4	.	TGTGCCAGCAGTTTATCAGAGGGAGAAAAACTGTTTTTT	CASSLSEGEKLFF
.	TRBV29-1	TRBJ2-7	.	TGCAGCGTTGCTGACAGCCAGTCCTACGAGCAGTACTTC	CSVADSQSYEQYF
.	TRBV5-1	TRBJ1-2	.	TGCGCCAGCAGCTTGGAAGACAGCTATGGCTACACCTTC	CASSLEDSYGYTF
.	TRBV7-2	TRBJ2-5	TRBD1	TGTGCCAGCAGCCCGGACAGGAGCACGGGTACCCAGTACTTC	CASSPDRSTGTQYF
.	TRBV6-1	TRBJ1-2	.	TGTGCCAGCAGTGAAGCTGCATCCAACATGAACTATGGCTACACCTTC	CASSEAASNMNYGYTF
few	TRBV6-6	TRBJ1-3	.	TGTGCCAGCAGTTACGGGGACATCTCTGGAAACACCATATATTTT	CASSYGDISGNTIYF
.	TRBV14	TRBJ2-3	.	TGTGCCAGCAGCCAATATGGGGGCGGAGGAGATACGCAGTATTTT	CASSQYGGGGDTQYF
.	TRBV6-1	TRBJ1-1	.	TGTGCCAGCAGTGAAGTACCCCGGGTGACTGAAGCTTTCTTT	CASSEVPRVTEAFF
.	TRBV19	TRBJ2-7	TRBD1	TGTGCCAGTAGTACCGAAGGACAGGGCCGACCCTACGAGCAATACTTC	CASSTEGQGRPYEQYF
.	TRBV11-2	TRBJ2-4	.	TGTGCCAGCAGCCCAGGGACTTCCCGAGCCAAAAACATTCAGTACTTC	CASSPGTSRAKNIQYF
once	TRBV5-4	TRBJ2-1	.	TGTGCCAGCAGCTTATCCTTCGCGGCCTCCTACAATGAGCAGTTCTTC	CASSLSFAASYNEQFF
.	TRBV14	TRBJ2-4	TRBD1	TGTGCCAGCAGCCAAGTAGGGACAGGGGGTATGCGGAACATTCAGTACTTC	CASSQVGTGGMRNIQYF
.	TRBV9	TRBJ1-3	.	TGTGCCAGCAGCGTAGACACCTCTGGAAACACCATATATTTT	CASSVDTSGNTIYF
.	TRBV5-8	TRBJ1-1	.	TGTGCCAGCAGCCTAGAACACCGAACGGGAACTGAAGCTTTCTTT	CASSLEHRTGTEAFF
.	TRBV9	TRBJ2-7	TRBD2	TGTGCCAGCAGCGTAGAGCCTAGCGGGGGGTCCTACGAGCAGTACTTC	CASSVEPSGGSYEQYF
.	TRBV5-6	TRBJ2-1	TRBD1	TGTGCCAGCAGCTTGGTAACACAGGGGGTGGACAATGAGCAGTTCTTC	CASSLVTQGVDNEQFF
.	TRBV28	TRBJ2-5	.	TGTGCCATTACCGGGTTTCGAGGGGAGGCCCAGTACTTC	CAITGFRGEAQYF
.	TRBV27	TRBJ1-1	TRBD1	TGTGCCAGCAGAGACAGGGGGATGAACACTGAAGCTTTCTTT	CASRDRGMNTEAFF
.	TRBV6-1	TRBJ1-5	.	TGTGCCAGCAGTGAATTGGCAGATCAGCCCCAGCATTTT	CASSELADQPQHF
.	TRBV10-3	TRBJ2-2	.	TGTGCCAGTCACGGGGACACCGGGGAGCTGTTTTTT	CASHGDTGELFF
.	TRBV5-6	TRBJ2-7	.	TGTGCCAGCAGCCTTTGGGGGCGCCGCTACTCCTACGAGCAGTACTTC	CASSLWGRRYSYEQYF
.	TRBV6-1	TRBJ2-5	TRBD2	TGTGCCAGCAGTGAGACTAGCGGGCCTCTTCAAGAGACCCAGTACTTC	CASSETSGPLQETQYF
.	TRBV2	TRBJ2-7	TRBD1	TGTGCCAGCAGTGAGCACAGGGGCTACGAGCAGTACTTC	CASSEHRGYEQYF
.	TRBV5-1	TRBJ2-3	TRBD1	TGCGCCAGCAGCGTGACCGGGACAGGGATCCCAGATACGCAGTATTTT	CASSVTGTGIPDTQYF
.	TRBV15	TRBJ1-4	.	TGTGCCACCAGCAGAGTGGGGGGGGGCGGTGAAAAACTGTTTTTT	CATSRVGGGGEKLFF
.	TRBV4-3	TRBJ2-7	TRBD1	TGCGCCAGCAGCCAAGTACAGGGGGCGAACTACGAGCAGTACTTC	CASSQVQGANYEQYF
.	TRBV11-2	TRBJ2-1	TRBD2	TGTGCCAGCAGCTTAGATCGGGGGGGTTTTGAGCAGTTCTTC	CASSLDRGGFEQFF